These T cell receptor beta chains were read from a single sample in a study of T cell responses to AZD1222 COVID-19 vaccine. The repertoire was sequenced with immunoSEQ multiplex PCR; TCRdb's copy has only in-frame clones and lacks some. The sample contains some 130,000 clones, roughly 82% of which appear only once. The sequencing here drew on peripheral blood, taken on day 0 of AZD1222 vaccination. Receptors originate from an adult in good health. CDR3s leave out the opening cysteine and the closing phenylalanine or tryptophan. Fields, in order: V gene, CDR3 protein.

TRBV6-2/TRBV6-3 ASSYGLAGTGTQY
TRBV9 ASSPWSTLSKQY
TRBV19 ASSPGQRNEKLF
TRBV19 ASTLDRLNTEAF
TRBV5-1 ASSPGDRGLGEQY
TRBV7-2 ASSLQGGTYNEQF
TRBV30 AWSRGEKLF
TRBV28 ASSPRTGGSYGYT
TRBV3-1/TRBV3-2 ASSPSPDLGREQY
TRBV19 ASSIDRGGGQRPQH
TRBV5-4 ASSLGQMNTGELF
TRBV25-1 ASSERWTGASGNTIY
TRBV5-1 ASSYRGQNGYT
TRBV5-4 ASGVTYNEQF
TRBV18 ASSPQGGGYT
TRBV6-5 ASIPVTGANVLT
TRBV9 ASSVVGTASGNTIY
TRBV2 ASGSHSLNTEAF
TRBV10-2 ASSESGGFYGYT
TRBV28 ASLGPANTGELF
TRBV19 ASSIGLQRNQPQH
TRBV9 ASSPGPTVETQY
TRBV7-8 ASSLVSGASSYEQY
TRBV7-9 ASSLARSDGYT
TRBV5-1 ASSPFAGAQETQY
TRBV19 ASREGGKTEAF
TRBV9 ASSVGMGANEKLF
TRBV28 ASSFLAQQGARGEKLF
TRBV19 ASSKEGGRTDTQY
TRBV6-1 ASSEPASPLH
TRBV28 ASSLKDRVAF
TRBV7-2 ASSLGLGSPLH
TRBV3-1/TRBV3-2 ASSPAALGNSYEQY
TRBV28 ASKALTYEQY
TRBV6-5 ASSYSSGQVFYEQY
TRBV28 ASIPELGPSYEQY
TRBV14 ASSVTGPSYEQY
TRBV18 ASSPAGTGTFWLT
TRBV15 ATSPRYSNQPQH